This T cell receptor (beta chain) was captured in a study of blood T cell repertoires in COVID-19. The CDR3 consists of 15 residues. Germline CDR1 is MNHEY and CDR2 is SVGAGI. As concerns this clone: At one end the junction does not follow the germline gene, possibly because of a read error.

Only in-frame clones appear in the TCRdb table, and some are missing; sequencing was by immunoSEQ multiplex PCR. Here the sample spans some 160,000 clones, about 80% being singletons. Input material: peripheral blood. This chain connects TRBV6-5 to TRBJ1-1; D might be TRBD1 (6 bases). This TCR was sampled from a man in his sixties or seventies with active or convalescent COVID-19. Here the CDR3 reads CASRYLPDSSTEAFF. CDR3 DNA sequence: TGTGCCAGCCGTTATCTACCGGACAGCTCCACTGAAGCTTTCTTT.